This T cell receptor beta chain comes out of a study of early T cells in non-severe SARS-CoV-2 infection. The germline CDR1 and CDR2 sequences are ENHRY and SYGVKD. The CDR3 runs 17 residues. With 4 bases removed from V and 0 bases from J, the gap between germline ends came to 17 bases. TCRdb processed the 5' RACE reads anew with MiXCR; each CDR3 protein has one entry. The sample lists nearly 30,000 distinct CDR3 sequences, 4% to 5.5% seen once, with less than 14% in the top ten. This chain uses TRBV10-3 with TRBJ2-3, with D maybe TRBD1 (5 bases). The source of this sequence is an adult who was a healthcare worker with PCR-confirmed SARS-CoV-2 infection or an uninfected control (not recorded which). The sample comprised whole blood. The CDR3 DNA sequence: TGTGCCATCAGTGGTGACACAGGTATAAGGAGCACAGATACGCAGTATTTT. Translated, it gives CAISGDTGIRSTDTQYF.